Sequencing of this TCR beta chain was carried out in a study of cytotoxic CD8 clonotypes in ibrutinib-treated CLL. The assay was immunoSEQ multiplex PCR, and TCRdb's table has in-frame clones only and misses some. The table shows more than 200,000 clones, with under 75% occurring only once. This clone was picked up a small number of times. The target antigen is unknown. Trimming cost V 4 bases and J 10 bases, with 8 bases left between them. The CDR3 has 11 residues. CDR1 is MNHEY, CDR2 SVGAGI, per germline. Study-level points and caveats: An increase in clonality occurred at ibrutinib response, followed by a return toward baseline at progression. With treatment, public clonotypes, which were uncommon, either contracted or remained stable. Sampling times differed between sustained-remission and progressing patients. Higher circulating CD8+ T-cell counts strongly accompanied higher baseline clonality, above age-matched healthy donors.

The chain is built from TRBV6-5 and TRBJ2-1; D gene ambiguous. The receptor was derived from a human donor with chronic lymphocytic leukemia. Sequencing used PBMCs, obtained after 24 months of ibrutinib treatment. The CDR3 region is CASSSPAEQFF. DNA of the CDR3: TGTGCCAGCAGTTCTCCCGCCGAGCAGTTCTTC.